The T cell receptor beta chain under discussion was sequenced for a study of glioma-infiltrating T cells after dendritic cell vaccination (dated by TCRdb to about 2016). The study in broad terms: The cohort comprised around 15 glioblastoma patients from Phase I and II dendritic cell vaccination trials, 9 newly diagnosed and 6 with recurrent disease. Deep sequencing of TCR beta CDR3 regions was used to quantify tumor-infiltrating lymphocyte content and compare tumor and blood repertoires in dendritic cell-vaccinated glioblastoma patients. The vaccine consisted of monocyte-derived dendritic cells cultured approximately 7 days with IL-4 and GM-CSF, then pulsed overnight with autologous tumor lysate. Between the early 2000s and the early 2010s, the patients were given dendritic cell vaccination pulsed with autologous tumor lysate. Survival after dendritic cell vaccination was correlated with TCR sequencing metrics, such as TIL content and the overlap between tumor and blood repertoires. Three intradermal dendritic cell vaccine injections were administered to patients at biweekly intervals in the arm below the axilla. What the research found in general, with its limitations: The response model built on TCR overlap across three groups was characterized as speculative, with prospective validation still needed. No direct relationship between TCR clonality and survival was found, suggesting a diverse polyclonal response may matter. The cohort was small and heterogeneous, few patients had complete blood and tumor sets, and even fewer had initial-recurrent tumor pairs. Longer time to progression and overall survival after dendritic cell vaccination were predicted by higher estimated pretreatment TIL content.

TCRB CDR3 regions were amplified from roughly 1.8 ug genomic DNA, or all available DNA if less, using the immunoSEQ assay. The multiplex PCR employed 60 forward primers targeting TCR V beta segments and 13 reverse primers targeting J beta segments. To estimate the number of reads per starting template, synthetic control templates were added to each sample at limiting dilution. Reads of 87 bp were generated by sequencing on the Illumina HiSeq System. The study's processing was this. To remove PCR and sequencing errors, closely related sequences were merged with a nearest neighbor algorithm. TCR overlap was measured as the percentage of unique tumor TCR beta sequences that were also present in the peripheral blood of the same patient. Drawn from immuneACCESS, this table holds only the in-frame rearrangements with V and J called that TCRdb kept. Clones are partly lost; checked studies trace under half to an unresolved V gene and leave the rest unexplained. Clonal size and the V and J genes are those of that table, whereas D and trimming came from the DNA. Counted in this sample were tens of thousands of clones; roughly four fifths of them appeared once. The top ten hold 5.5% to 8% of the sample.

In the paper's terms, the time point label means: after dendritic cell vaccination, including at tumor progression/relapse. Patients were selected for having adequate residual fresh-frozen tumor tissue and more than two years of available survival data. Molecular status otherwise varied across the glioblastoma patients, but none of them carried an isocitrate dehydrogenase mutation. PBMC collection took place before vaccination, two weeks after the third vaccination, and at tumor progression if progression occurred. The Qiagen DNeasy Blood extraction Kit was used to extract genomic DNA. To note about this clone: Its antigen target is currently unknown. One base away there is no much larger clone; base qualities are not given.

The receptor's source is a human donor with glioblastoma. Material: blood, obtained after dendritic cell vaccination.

The CDR3 reads CASSPPAGSRNTEAFF. The nucleotide sequence is TGTGCCAGCTCACCACCAGCCGGGAGCAGGAACACTGAAGCTTTCTTT. The rearranged segments are TRBV18 and TRBJ1-1, with the D gene call left open. Based on the germline V gene, the CDR1 and CDR2 sequences are KGHSH and LQKENI. Including the terminal cysteine and phenylalanine, the CDR3 comprises 16 residues. This entry keeps only the CDR3 DNA: 48 bases, framed from base 1. Deletion took 0 bases off V and 1 base off J, with a span of 12 bases between the germline ends.